The clone carrying this TCR beta chain was found many times. Its antigen remains unknown. CDR3 length: 14 residues. V gave up 5 bases and J gave up 3 bases, with 16 bases separating them. CDR1 and CDR2 (germline): SQVTM, ANQGSEA. The sample is drawn from a study of T cells in Graves' hyperthyroidism and ophthalmopathy. The study, taken as a whole, reports: In the blood, most expanded thyroid clonotypes above 0.001 appeared as well.

Authors of the study amplified TCR beta CDR3 regions from RNA transcripts. Using the HTBI primer set, a first-round RT-PCR was run on the TCR CDR3. TCRdb recomputed calls from the multiplex PCR reads with MiXCR, one row per CDR3 protein. The data show under 450,000 distinct CDR3 sequences, with approximately 18% seen just once and around a third held by the top ten. Hyperthyroidism in the patients, aged 18 to 65, was newly diagnosed and under 2 months in duration. Fresh peripheral blood, 10 ml, was the source of the PBMCs. Sequencing was carried out using blood. This TCR was sampled from a woman in her twenties or thirties with Graves' hyperthyroidism that later progressed to Graves' ophthalmopathy. The chain links TRBV29-1 to TRBJ1-1, with a weak D call TRBD1 (5 bases). The CDR3: CSVPVRDGDTEAFF. The DNA of the CDR3 is TGCAGCGTTCCAGTCCGGGACGGAGACACTGAAGCTTTCTTT.